This entry describes one T cell receptor beta chain. This entry belongs to a study of blood T cell repertoires in COVID-19. About the study: Italy, Spain and the United States were the sources of the convalescent and acute COVID-19 samples. PBMCs, B-cell-depleted T cells, or T cells were the source of the cDNA or gDNA that made up the material.

In the study's own analysis: Cell counts per sample came from amplifying reference gene primers. The method was immunoSEQ multiplex PCR; TCRdb's version includes in-frame clones alone and lacks a portion of them. The V and J calls and clone size were taken over from that table, and D and trimming were inferred from the DNA. The sample records about 410,000 clones, 86% being singletons. Deletions cut 5 bases from V and 4 bases from J, with 17 bases between. Germline assignment: CDR1 SEHNR and CDR2 FQNEAQ (reference sequence). The CDR3 sequence is 15 residues long. The sample taken for sequencing was peripheral blood. This clonotype was sampled from a woman under 40 with active or convalescent COVID-19. V is TRBV7-9 and J is TRBJ1-1; tentative D call: TRBD1 (6 bases). The CDR3 sequence: CASSPRQDIGTEAFF. The CDR3, as DNA: TGTGCCAGCAGCCCGAGACAGGATATAGGCACTGAAGCTTTCTTT.